This T cell receptor beta chain appears in the sequencing data of a study of T cell repertoires in cytomegalovirus infection. V dropped 10 bases and J dropped 4 bases, with 20 bases sitting between them. CDR1 and CDR2 (germline): SNHLY, FYNNEI. The CDR3 spans 15 residues. TCRdb re-called the reads with MiXCR, one entry per CDR3 protein. The table has 97,000 or so distinct CDR3 sequences, 16% seen once. The receptor's source is a human donor in good health (CMV status not recorded). Some clones in this sample may be carry-over from other donors' samples. The chain joins TRBV2 to TRBJ2-1; perhaps TRBD2 as D (5 bases). The sequencing input was PBMCs. The CDR3 DNA follows: TGTGCCATCCGTAAACCGGGGTTTTTGTACAATGAGCAGTTCTTC. Protein: CAIRKPGFLYNEQFF. Filled out from reference TRBV2 and TRBJ2-1, the complete variable domain reads EPEVTQTPSHQVTQMGQEVILRCVPISNHLYFYWYRQILGQKVEFLVSFYNNEISEKSEIFDDQFSVERPDGSNFTLKIRSTKLEDSAMYFCAIRKPGFLYNEQFFGPGTRLTVL.